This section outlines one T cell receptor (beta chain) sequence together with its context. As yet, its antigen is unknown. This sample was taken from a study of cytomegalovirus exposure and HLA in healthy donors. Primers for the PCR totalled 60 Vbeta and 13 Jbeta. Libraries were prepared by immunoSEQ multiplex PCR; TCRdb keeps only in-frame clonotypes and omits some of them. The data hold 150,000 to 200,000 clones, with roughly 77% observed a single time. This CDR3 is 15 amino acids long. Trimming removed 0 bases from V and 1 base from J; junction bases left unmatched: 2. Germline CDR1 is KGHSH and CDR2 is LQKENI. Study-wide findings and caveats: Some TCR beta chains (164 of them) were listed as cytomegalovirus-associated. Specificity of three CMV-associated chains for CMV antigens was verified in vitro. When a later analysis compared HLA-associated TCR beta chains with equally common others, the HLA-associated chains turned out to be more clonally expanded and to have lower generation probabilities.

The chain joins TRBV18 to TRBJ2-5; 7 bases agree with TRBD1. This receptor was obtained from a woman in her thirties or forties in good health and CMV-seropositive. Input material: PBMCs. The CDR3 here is CASSPPGTAQETQYF. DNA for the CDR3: TGTGCCAGCTCACCACCGGGGACAGCCCAAGAGACCCAGTACTTC.